The 32 T cell receptor beta chains below all came from one sample that was sequenced in a study of cytomegalovirus exposure and HLA in healthy donors (dated by TCRdb to the late 2010s). The library was obtained by the immunoSEQ multiplex PCR assay. For the multiplex PCR, a mixture combining 60 forward primers for TCR Vbeta segments and 13 reverse primers for TCR Jbeta segments was used. TCRdb took this table from immuneACCESS and kept in-frame rearrangements with V and J called. Such tables lack part of the clones; where checked against another copy, unresolved V genes explain under half of the gap, and the rest is unexplained. This sample has fewer than 70,000 clones in its table, and about 74% of those were observed once. 8.5% to 14% of the sample lies in the top ten. The sample taken for sequencing was PBMCs. The receptor set was obtained from a woman aged 60-75 years in good health and CMV-seropositive.

The V gene is TRBV6-5, the J gene TRBJ1-6; maybe TRBD1 (6 bases). V lost 6 bases to trimming and J lost 9 bases, with 9 bases between them. This CDR3 comprises 12 residues. Germline V CDR1 and CDR2: MNHEY, SVGAGI. CDR3 bases: TGTGCCAGCAGAACAGGGTCTTCACCCCTCCACTTT. Amino acid sequence: CASRTGSSPLHF.

This sequence joins TRBV25-1 and TRBJ2-2; possible D gene TRBD2, 5 bases. Between the trimmed V and J ends, which lost 4 bases and 6 bases, there was a span of 21 bases. The CDR3 sequence is 17 residues long. Germline CDR1 MGHDK, CDR2 SYGVNS. The CDR3 spells CASSAMVGGRGAGELFF. The CDR3 region has the DNA TGTGCCAGCAGTGCCATGGTTGGCGGGCGTGGCGCCGGGGAGCTGTTTTTT.

The CDR3 loop reads CASISTGQGYGYTF. DNA of the CDR3: TGTGCCAGCATTTCAACGGGACAGGGTTATGGCTACACCTTC. V usage is TRBV28 and J usage is TRBJ1-2, with 9 bases identical to TRBD1. Germline values: CDR1 MDHEN, CDR2 SYDVKM. The V segment lost 7 bases and the J segment 5 bases; nucleotides outside the gene matches: 8. This CDR3 is built from 14 residues.

Here the CDR3 reads CASSPGTSYNEQFF. In DNA, the CDR3 is TGCGCCAGCAGCCCTGGGACTTCTTACAATGAGCAGTTCTTC. This rearrangement joins TRBV5-1 to TRBJ2-1; tentative D call: TRBD2 (6 bases). Trimming left V 4 bases short and J 4 bases short, with 12 bases between. The CDR3 contains 14 residues. Germline values: CDR1 SGHRS, CDR2 YFSETQ.

The chain joins TRBV7-8 to TRBJ1-4; D perhaps matches TRBD1 (6 bases). V was shortened by 5 bases and J by 2 bases, with 9 bases between the two germline ends. The V gene's germline CDR1 is SGHVS and CDR2 FQNEAQ. The CDR3 spans 14 residues. The CDR3, as DNA: TGTGCCAGCAGCCGAGACAGGACTAATGAAAAACTGTTTTTT. It encodes CASSRDRTNEKLFF.

This chain joins TRBV12-5 and TRBJ2-1; TRBD1 agrees at 9 bases. V trimming: 1 base; J trimming: 6 bases; junction bases outside the gene matches: 4. CDR3 size: 15 residues. Germline values: CDR1 LGHNT, CDR2 FRNRAP. The CDR3 reads CASGLGQGVFNEQFF. Here the CDR3 DNA reads TGTGCTAGTGGTTTGGGACAGGGGGTGTTCAATGAGCAGTTCTTC.

The chain employs TRBV13 and TRBJ2-5; 8 bases align to TRBD2. Trimming cost V 0 bases and J 13 bases; bases outside gene matches: 13. Germline CDR1 and CDR2: PRHDT and FYEKMQ (reference sequence). This CDR3 region has 15 residues. The CDR3 loop is CASSLGLAGPGLAYF. In DNA form, the CDR3 reads TGTGCCAGCAGCTTAGGCCTGGCAGGGCCAGGACTAGCGTACTTC. Looking up the rest from reference TRBV13 and TRBJ2-5 gives the full variable domain: AAGVIQSPRHLIKEKRETATLKCYPIPRHDTVYWYQQGPGQDPQFLISFYEKMQSDKGSIPDRFSAQQFSDYHSELNMSSLELGDSALYFCASSLGLAGPGLAYFGPGTRLLVL.

This chain joins TRBV30 and TRBJ2-4; TRBD1 matches 7 bases. CDR1 and CDR2 (germline): GTSNPN, SVGIG (reference sequence). With V trimmed by 8 bases and J by 6 bases, 7 bases remained unmatched. The CDR3 loop spans 12 amino acids. This chain's CDR3 is CAGRDSGNIQYF. In nucleotides, the CDR3 is TGTGCCGGAAGGGACAGCGGAAACATTCAGTACTTC.

The CDR3 loop is CASRSGTYEQYF. In DNA, the CDR3 is TGTGCCAGCAGGTCCGGGACCTACGAGCAGTACTTC. V usage is TRBV5-6 and J usage is TRBJ2-7; tentatively, D is TRBD2 (5 bases). The germline CDR1 and CDR2 sequences are SGHDT and YYEEEE. This CDR3 contains 12 residues. With 5 bases removed from V and 2 bases from J, the gap between germline ends came to 8 bases.

CDR3 nucleotides: TGTGCCAGCCGTAGCGGGGCTGAGCAGTTCTTC. Protein: CASRSGAEQFF. V is TRBV2 and J is TRBJ2-1, with TRBD2 matching over 8 bases. The CDR3 is made up of 11 amino acids. Germline values: CDR1 SNHLY, CDR2 FYNNEI. V shed 8 bases, J shed 9 bases, and the junction held 3 bases outside the gene matches. Supplemented by reference TRBV2 and TRBJ2-1, the full variable domain reads EPEVTQTPSHQVTQMGQEVILRCVPISNHLYFYWYRQILGQKVEFLVSFYNNEISEKSEIFDDQFSVERPDGSNFTLKIRSTKLEDSAMYFCASRSGAEQFFGPGTRLTVL.

The V call is TRBV6-1, the J call TRBJ1-5; weak D call: TRBD1 (6 bases). The V end lost 3 bases, the J end lost 9 bases, and 12 bases lay between the germline ends. Germline CDR1 and CDR2: MNHNS and SASEGT. The CDR3 length is 13 residues. The CDR3: CASSEITRGPQHF. CDR3 DNA sequence: TGTGCCAGCAGTGAGATAACCAGGGGGCCCCAGCATTTT.

The chain joins TRBV11-2 to TRBJ2-3, with a tentative D call TRBD2 (5 bases). CDR1 is SGHAT and CDR2 is FQNNGV in the germline V gene. Trimming cost V 5 bases and J 4 bases, with 19 bases left between them. The CDR3 contains 16 residues. The CDR3 sequence: CASSHAGESVADTQYF. The CDR3 DNA is TGTGCCAGCAGCCATGCGGGCGAGAGCGTCGCAGATACGCAGTATTTT.

CDR3: CAWSHGSGGLDTEAFF. CDR3 nucleotides: TGTGCCTGGAGTCACGGGTCAGGGGGCCTTGACACTGAAGCTTTCTTT. This chain links TRBV30 with TRBJ1-1; 8 bases are a match to TRBD1. There are 16 residues in the CDR3. Germline CDR1 is GTSNPN and CDR2 is SVGIG (reference sequence). The V gene end was trimmed by 2 bases and the J gene end by 3 bases; junction bases not matched to a gene: 11.

CDR3 amino acids: CASSLEYRGTEAFF. The CDR3 nucleotides are TGTGCCAGCAGTTTAGAGTACAGGGGAACTGAAGCTTTCTTT. The rearrangement joins TRBV6-5 to TRBJ1-1, with 7 positions matching TRBD1. CDR3 size: 14 residues. Germline CDR1 MNHEY, CDR2 SVGAGI. V lost 4 bases, J lost 5 bases, and 7 bases stayed unmatched.

The J gene is TRBJ1-1, the V gene TRBV29-1; D call uncertain. The germline gives CDR1 SQVTM, CDR2 ANQGSEA. V gave up 0 bases and J gave up 1 base, with 12 bases separating them. The length of the CDR3 is 15 residues. This chain's CDR3 is CSVEDREGWNTEAFF. The CDR3 coding sequence is TGCAGCGTTGAAGATCGGGAGGGTTGGAACACTGAAGCTTTCTTT.

This clone has just one count. This CDR3 is CASTSQGPGGTLGTEAFF. CDR3 sequence (DNA): TGCGCCAGCACCTCGCAGGGACCAGGGGGCACCCTGGGCACTGAAGCTTTCTTT. The chain is built from TRBV5-1 and TRBJ1-1; 8 bases map to TRBD1. V lost 6 bases to trimming and J lost 4 bases; unmatched junction nucleotides: 20. The V gene's germline CDR1 is SGHRS and CDR2 YFSETQ. The CDR3 sequence is 18 residues long.

This sequence joins TRBV4-1 and TRBJ2-1; 11 bases map to TRBD2. CDR3 length: 16 amino acids. V dropped 4 bases and J dropped 10; count of bases not matched to a gene: 12. Looked up from germline, CDR1 is MGHRA and CDR2 is YSYEKL. CDR3 sequence reads: CASSPPASGRPREQFF. The CDR3 nucleotides are TGCGCCAGCAGCCCACCGGCTAGCGGGAGGCCTAGGGAGCAGTTCTTC.

V and J are TRBV12-5 and TRBJ1-3, with a tentative D call TRBD1 (6 bases). Trimming took 6 bases from V and 1 from J, leaving 10 bases between them. CDR1 and CDR2 from the germline V gene are LGHNT and FRNRAP. The CDR3 covers 14 residues. CDR3 sequence (DNA): TGTGCTAGTGGAGCGGGGACATCTGGAAACACCATATATTTT. It encodes CASGAGTSGNTIYF.

The chain joins TRBV28 to TRBJ2-7; D possibly corresponds to TRBD1 (6 bases). CDR1 and CDR2 (germline): MDHEN, SYDVKM. Trimming left V 5 bases short and J 7 bases short, with 15 bases between. CDR3 length: 13 amino acids. This CDR3 reads CASSVQGHREQYF. For the CDR3, the DNA is TGTGCCAGCAGTGTGCAGGGGCATCGGGAGCAGTACTTC.

This chain joins TRBV5-1 and TRBJ2-3; D ambiguous. Germline lookup yields CDR1 SGHRS and CDR2 YFSETQ. The CDR3 is 14 amino acids. The V gene lost 4 bases and the J gene lost 0 bases, with 9 bases spanning the gap. CDR3: CASSTTSSTDTQYF. CDR3 DNA sequence: TGCGCCAGCAGCACCACATCTAGCACAGATACGCAGTATTTT.

This clone showed up just a few times. The gene calls are TRBV18 and TRBJ1-4; no firm D call. The germline V and J ends were trimmed by 6 bases and 8 bases, with 19 bases remaining between them. This CDR3 is built from 15 residues. CDR1 KGHSH and CDR2 LQKENI come from the germline V gene. The CDR3 sequence is CASSLGKGTGEKLFF. DNA of the CDR3: TGTGCCAGCTCTCTCGGGAAGGGAACTGGCGAAAAACTGTTTTTT.

This clone was counted a few times. The gene calls are TRBV25-1 and TRBJ1-2; 8 nucleotides match TRBD1. The germline gives CDR1 MGHDK, CDR2 SYGVNS. With 7 bases clipped from V and 7 bases from J, the junction kept 5 bases outside the gene matches. The CDR3 contains 12 residues. The CDR3 loop reads CASKGQGIGYTF. CDR3 nucleotide sequence: TGTGCCAGCAAAGGACAGGGAATTGGCTACACCTTC.

The chain recombines TRBV6-5 with TRBJ2-7; TRBD2 is a possible D gene (6 bases). V lost 2 bases and J lost 5, with 13 bases in between. The CDR3 has 14 amino acids. Germline lookup yields CDR1 MNHEY and CDR2 SVGAGI. CDR3 sequence (DNA): TGTGCCAGCAGTTACGGCCGGAGGGGTCACGAGCAGTACTTC. It is translated as CASSYGRRGHEQYF.

This clone showed up just a few times. The V and J genes are TRBV5-6 and TRBJ2-7; tentative D call: TRBD1 (6 bases). V lost 0 bases to trimming and J lost 4 bases, with 17 bases between them. Germline loops: CDR1 SGHDT, CDR2 YYEEEE. The CDR3 spans 16 residues. The CDR3 nucleotides are TGTGCCAGCAGCTTGGGCACAGGGCGTTTTCCGTACGAGCAGTACTTC. This codes for CASSLGTGRFPYEQYF.

This chain connects TRBV7-3 to TRBJ2-5; weak D call: TRBD1 (6 bases). Trimming took 4 bases from V and 2 from J, leaving 11 bases between them. The CDR3 is 14 amino acids. Germline-derived CDR1 and CDR2 are SGHTA and FQGTGA. This CDR3 is CASSSPGQQETQYF. The CDR3 nucleotides read TGTGCCAGCAGCTCCCCCGGACAGCAAGAGACCCAGTACTTC.

V usage is TRBV9 and J usage is TRBJ2-7; 10 bases agree with TRBD2. The CDR3 has 16 residues. V shed 0 bases, J shed 2 bases, and the junction held 5 bases outside the gene matches. Per the germline V gene, CDR1 is SGDLS and CDR2 is YYNGEE. CDR3 sequence reads: CASSVGEREGTYEQYF. The CDR3 region has the DNA TGTGCCAGCAGCGTAGGGGAGCGGGAGGGAACCTACGAGCAGTACTTC.

This rearrangement joins TRBV13 to TRBJ2-1, with TRBD1 identical over 9 bases. The length of the CDR3 is 14 residues. With V trimmed by 5 bases and J by 9 bases, 8 bases remained unmatched. CDR1 and CDR2 from the germline V gene are PRHDT and FYEKMQ (reference sequence). The CDR3 reads CASSRGQGISEQFF. The CDR3 region has the DNA TGTGCCAGCAGCCGGGGACAGGGAATAAGTGAGCAGTTCTTC.

The chain is built from TRBV30 and TRBJ2-2, with TRBD1 matching over 9 bases. This CDR3 has 14 residues. Looked up from germline, CDR1 is GTSNPN and CDR2 is SVGIG (reference sequence). The ends lost 5 bases at V and 5 bases at J; junction bases unmatched: 6. CDR3 sequence reads: CAWSGQGRTGELFF. DNA for the CDR3: TGTGCCTGGTCGGGACAGGGTCGGACCGGGGAGCTGTTTTTT.

The J gene is TRBJ1-2, the V gene TRBV6-1; D unclear. V was shortened by 3 bases and J by 4 bases, with 9 bases between the two germline ends. CDR1 is MNHNS, CDR2 SASEGT, per germline. The CDR3 contains 13 residues. In nucleotides, the CDR3 is TGTGCCAGCAGTGACGGTCTGCTCTATGGCTACACCTTC. Translated, it gives CASSDGLLYGYTF.

This clone was detected only a few times. This sequence joins TRBV7-8 and TRBJ2-2; TRBD2 matches at 12 bases. Germline assignment: CDR1 SGHVS and CDR2 FQNEAQ. The CDR3 consists of 18 residues. V trimming: 6 bases; J trimming: 7 bases; junction bases outside the gene matches: 15. CDR3 residues: CASRRPGLAGGRNGELFF. The CDR3 DNA reads as TGTGCCAGCAGGCGTCCCGGGCTAGCGGGAGGGCGAAACGGGGAGCTGTTTTTT.

This clone was seen only a few times. The CDR3 bases are TGTGCCAGCGGGAGCGAGATGAACACTGAAGCTTTCTTT. This sequence encodes CASGSEMNTEAFF. This chain connects TRBV6-1 to TRBJ1-1; D is ambiguous. V lost 8 bases to trimming and J lost 0 bases, with 10 bases between them. The germline V gene has CDR1 MNHNS and CDR2 SASEGT. The CDR3 consists of 13 residues.

The gene calls are TRBV6-6 and TRBJ1-4; D remains unclear. CDR1 is MNHNY, CDR2 SVGAGI, per germline (reference sequence). This CDR3 is built from 15 residues. V was cut by 4 bases and J by 6 bases, with 15 bases left in between. The CDR3: CASSSPRVQDEKLFF. CDR3 nucleotides: TGTGCCAGCAGTTCTCCAAGAGTTCAGGATGAAAAACTGTTTTTT.